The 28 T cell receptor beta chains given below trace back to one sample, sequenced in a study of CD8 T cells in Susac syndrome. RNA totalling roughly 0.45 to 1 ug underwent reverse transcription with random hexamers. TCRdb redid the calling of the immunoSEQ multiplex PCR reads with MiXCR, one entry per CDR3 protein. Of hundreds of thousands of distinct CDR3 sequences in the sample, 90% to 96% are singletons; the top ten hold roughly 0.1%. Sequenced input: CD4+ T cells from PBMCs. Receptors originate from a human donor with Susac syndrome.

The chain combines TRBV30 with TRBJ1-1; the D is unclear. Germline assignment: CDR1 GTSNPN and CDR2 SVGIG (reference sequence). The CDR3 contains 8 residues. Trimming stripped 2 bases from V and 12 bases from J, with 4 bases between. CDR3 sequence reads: CAWSTTFF. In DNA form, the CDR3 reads TGTGCCTGGAGTACGACTTTCTTT.

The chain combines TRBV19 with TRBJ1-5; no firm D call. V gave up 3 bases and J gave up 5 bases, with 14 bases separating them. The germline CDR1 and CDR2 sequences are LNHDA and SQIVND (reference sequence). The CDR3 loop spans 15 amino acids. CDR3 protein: CASSIVSGGYQPQHF. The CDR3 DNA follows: TGTGCCAGTAGTATTGTAAGCGGTGGGTATCAGCCCCAGCATTTT.

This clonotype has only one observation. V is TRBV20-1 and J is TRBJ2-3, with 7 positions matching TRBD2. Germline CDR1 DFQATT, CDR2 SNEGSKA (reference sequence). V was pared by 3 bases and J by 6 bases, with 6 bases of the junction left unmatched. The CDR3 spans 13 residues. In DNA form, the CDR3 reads TGCAGTGCTAGTGTCGCGGGAGCGGATACGCAGTATTTT. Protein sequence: CSASVAGADTQYF.

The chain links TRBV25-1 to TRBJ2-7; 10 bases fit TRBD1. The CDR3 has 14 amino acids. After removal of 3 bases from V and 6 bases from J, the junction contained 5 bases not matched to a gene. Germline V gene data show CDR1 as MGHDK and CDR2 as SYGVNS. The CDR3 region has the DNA TGTGCCAGCAGTGAGCGACAGGGGGCGGGCGAGCAGTACTTC. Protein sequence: CASSERQGAGEQYF.

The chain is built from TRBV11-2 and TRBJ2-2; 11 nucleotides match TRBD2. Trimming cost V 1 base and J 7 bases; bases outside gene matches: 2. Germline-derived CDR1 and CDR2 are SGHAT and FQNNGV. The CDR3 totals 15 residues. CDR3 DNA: TGTGCCAGCAGCTTAGGACTAGCGGGGAACGGGGAGCTGTTTTTT. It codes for CASSLGLAGNGELFF.

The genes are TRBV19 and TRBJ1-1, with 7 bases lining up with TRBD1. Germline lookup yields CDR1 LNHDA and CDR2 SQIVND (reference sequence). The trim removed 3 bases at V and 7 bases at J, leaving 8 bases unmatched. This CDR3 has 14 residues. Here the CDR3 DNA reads TGTGCCAGTAGTATTCAGGGGGGCGGCATTGAAGCTTTCTTT. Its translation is CASSIQGGGIEAFF.

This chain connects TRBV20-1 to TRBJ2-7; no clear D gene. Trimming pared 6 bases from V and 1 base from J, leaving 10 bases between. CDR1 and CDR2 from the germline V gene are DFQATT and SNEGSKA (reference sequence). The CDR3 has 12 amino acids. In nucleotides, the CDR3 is TGCAGTGCCGAGCAAACTTCCTACGAGCAGTACTTC. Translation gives CSAEQTSYEQYF.

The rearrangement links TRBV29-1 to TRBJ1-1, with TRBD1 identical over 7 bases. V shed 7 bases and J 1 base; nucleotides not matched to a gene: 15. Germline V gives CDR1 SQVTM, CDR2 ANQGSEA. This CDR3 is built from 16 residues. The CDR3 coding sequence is TGCAGCGGATCCGACAGGGCCGTCTCGGGGAACACTGAAGCTTTCTTT. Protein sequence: CSGSDRAVSGNTEAFF.

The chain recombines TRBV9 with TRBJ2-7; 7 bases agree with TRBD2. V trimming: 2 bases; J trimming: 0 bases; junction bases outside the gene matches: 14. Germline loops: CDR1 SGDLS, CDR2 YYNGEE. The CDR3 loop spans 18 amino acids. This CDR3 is CASSVRDYPHSGSYEQYF. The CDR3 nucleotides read TGTGCCAGCAGCGTCCGGGACTACCCCCATTCCGGCTCCTACGAGCAGTACTTC.

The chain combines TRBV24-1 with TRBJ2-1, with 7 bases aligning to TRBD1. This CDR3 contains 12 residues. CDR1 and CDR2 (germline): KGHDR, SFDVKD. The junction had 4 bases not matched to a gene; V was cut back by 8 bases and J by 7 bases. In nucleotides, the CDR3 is TGTGCCACCACGCAACAGGGGAATGAGCAGTTCTTC. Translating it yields CATTQQGNEQFF.

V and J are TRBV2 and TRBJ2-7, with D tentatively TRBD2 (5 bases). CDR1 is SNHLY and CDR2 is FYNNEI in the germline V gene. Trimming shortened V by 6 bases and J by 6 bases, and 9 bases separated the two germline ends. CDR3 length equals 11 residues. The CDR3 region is CASSISGEQYF. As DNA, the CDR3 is TGTGCCAGCAGCATAAGCGGCGAGCAGTACTTC.

CDR3 nucleotide sequence: TGTGCCAGCAGGGGTAACGGGAACATTCAGTACTTC. The encoded protein is CASRGNGNIQYF. The chain links TRBV28 to TRBJ2-4, with D hard to call. V lost 6 bases to trimming and J lost 7 bases, with 10 bases between them. Per germline, CDR1 MDHEN and CDR2 SYDVKM. This CDR3 has 12 amino acids.

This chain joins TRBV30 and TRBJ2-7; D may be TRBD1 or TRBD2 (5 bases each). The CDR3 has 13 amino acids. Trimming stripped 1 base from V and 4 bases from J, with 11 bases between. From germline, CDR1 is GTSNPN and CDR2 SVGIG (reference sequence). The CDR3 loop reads CAWSGDVGYEQYF. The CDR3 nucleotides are TGTGCCTGGAGTGGGGACGTCGGGTACGAGCAGTACTTC.

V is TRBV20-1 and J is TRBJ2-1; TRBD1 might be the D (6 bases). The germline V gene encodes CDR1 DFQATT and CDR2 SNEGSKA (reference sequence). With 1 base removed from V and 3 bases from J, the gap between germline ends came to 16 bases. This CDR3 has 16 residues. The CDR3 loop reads CSARGWGPLSYNEQFF. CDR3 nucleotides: TGCAGTGCTAGAGGATGGGGGCCCCTTAGCTACAATGAGCAGTTCTTC.

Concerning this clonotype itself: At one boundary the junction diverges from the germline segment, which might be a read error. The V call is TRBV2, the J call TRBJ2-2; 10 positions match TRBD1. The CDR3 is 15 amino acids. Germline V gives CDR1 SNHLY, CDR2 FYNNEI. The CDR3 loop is CASKPGQGFGGELFF. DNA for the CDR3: TGCGCCAGCAAACCGGGACAGGGGTTTGGCGGGGAGCTGTTTTTT.

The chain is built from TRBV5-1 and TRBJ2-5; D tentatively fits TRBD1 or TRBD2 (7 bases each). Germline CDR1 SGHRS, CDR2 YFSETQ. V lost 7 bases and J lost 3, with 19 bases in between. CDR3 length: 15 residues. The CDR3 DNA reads TGCGCCAGCCCCAGGGGGGGCGATTGGAAAGAGACCCAGTACTTC. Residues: CASPRGGDWKETQYF.

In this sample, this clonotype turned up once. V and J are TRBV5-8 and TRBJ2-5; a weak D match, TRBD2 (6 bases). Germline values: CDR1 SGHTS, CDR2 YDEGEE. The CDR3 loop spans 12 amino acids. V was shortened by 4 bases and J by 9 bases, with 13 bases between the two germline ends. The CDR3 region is CASSPGRDAQYF. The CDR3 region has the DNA TGTGCCAGCAGCCCGGGGCGGGACGCCCAGTACTTC.

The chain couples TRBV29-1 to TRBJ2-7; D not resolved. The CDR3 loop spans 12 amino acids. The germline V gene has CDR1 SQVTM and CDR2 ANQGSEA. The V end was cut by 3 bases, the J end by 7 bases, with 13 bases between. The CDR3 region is CSVDSHSGEQYF. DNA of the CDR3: TGCAGCGTTGATTCGCATTCGGGTGAGCAGTACTTC.

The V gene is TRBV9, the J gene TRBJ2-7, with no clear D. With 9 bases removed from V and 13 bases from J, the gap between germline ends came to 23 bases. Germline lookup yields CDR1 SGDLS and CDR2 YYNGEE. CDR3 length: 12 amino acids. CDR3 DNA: TGTGCCATCACCGAGCCCAGCACCATGGGATACTTC. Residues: CAITEPSTMGYF.

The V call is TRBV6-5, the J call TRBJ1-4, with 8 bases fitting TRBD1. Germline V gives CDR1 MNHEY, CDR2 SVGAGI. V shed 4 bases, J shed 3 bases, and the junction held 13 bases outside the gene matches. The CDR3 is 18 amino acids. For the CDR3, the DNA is TGTGCCAGCAGTTCCTACGGACAGGGAGTACTGCCTAATGAAAAACTGTTTTTT. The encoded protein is CASSSYGQGVLPNEKLFF.

This CDR3 reads CASSRGDRANYEQYF. In nucleotides, the CDR3 is TGTGCCAGCTCACGGGGGGACAGGGCGAACTACGAGCAGTACTTC. This chain links TRBV18 with TRBJ2-7, with 9 bases fitting TRBD1. This CDR3 is 15 amino acids long. The V gene's germline CDR1 is KGHSH and CDR2 LQKENI. J gave up 3 bases and V 4 bases, and 7 bases lay outside the gene matches.

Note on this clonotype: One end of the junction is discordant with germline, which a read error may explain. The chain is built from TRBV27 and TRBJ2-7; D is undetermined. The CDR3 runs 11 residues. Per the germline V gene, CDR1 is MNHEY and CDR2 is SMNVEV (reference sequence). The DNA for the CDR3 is TGTGCCAGCTTATCCTCGTCGACCGACTGCTTC. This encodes CASLSSSTDCF.

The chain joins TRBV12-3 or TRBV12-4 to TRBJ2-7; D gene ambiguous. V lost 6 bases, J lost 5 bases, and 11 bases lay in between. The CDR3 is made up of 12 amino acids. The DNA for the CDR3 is TGTGCCAGCAGAGGGCCCGTCCACGAGCAGTACTTC. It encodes CASRGPVHEQYF.

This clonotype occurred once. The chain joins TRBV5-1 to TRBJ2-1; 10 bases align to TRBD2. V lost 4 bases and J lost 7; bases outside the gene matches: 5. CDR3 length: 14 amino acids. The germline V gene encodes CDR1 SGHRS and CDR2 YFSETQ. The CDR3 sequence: CASSGVLAGNEQFF. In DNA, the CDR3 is TGCGCCAGCAGCGGGGTACTAGCGGGAAATGAGCAGTTCTTC.

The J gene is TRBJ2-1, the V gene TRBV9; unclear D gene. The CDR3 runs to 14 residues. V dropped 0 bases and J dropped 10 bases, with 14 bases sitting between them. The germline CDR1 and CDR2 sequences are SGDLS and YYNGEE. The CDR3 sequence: CASSVDPRTREQFF. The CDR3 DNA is TGTGCCAGCAGCGTAGATCCTCGGACGCGGGAGCAGTTCTTC.

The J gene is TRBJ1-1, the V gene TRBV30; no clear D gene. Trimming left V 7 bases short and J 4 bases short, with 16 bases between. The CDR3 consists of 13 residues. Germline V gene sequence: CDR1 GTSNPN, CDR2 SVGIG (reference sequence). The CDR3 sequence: CAFTYEVGTEAFF. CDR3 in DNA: TGTGCCTTCACCTACGAAGTTGGCACTGAAGCTTTCTTT.

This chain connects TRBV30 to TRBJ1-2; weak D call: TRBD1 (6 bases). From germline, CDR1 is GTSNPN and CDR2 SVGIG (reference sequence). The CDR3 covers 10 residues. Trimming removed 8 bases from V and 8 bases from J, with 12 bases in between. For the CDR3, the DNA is TGTGCCACGGGGGCAAGGGGCTACACCTTC. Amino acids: CATGARGYTF. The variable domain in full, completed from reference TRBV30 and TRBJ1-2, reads SQTIHQWPATLVQPVGSPLSLECTVEGTSNPNLYWYRQAAGRGLQLLFYSVGIGQISSEVPQNLSASRPQDRQFILSSKKLLLSDSGFYLCATGARGYTFGSGTRLTVV.

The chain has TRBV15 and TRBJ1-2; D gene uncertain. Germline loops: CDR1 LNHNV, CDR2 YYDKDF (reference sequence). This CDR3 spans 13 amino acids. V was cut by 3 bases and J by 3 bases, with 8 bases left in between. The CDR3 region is CATSSLSHYGYTF. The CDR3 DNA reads TGTGCCACCAGCAGTCTGAGCCACTATGGCTACACCTTC. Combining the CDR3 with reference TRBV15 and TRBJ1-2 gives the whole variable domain DAMVIQNPRYQVTQFGKPVTLSCSQTLNHNVMYWYQQKSSQAPKLLFHYYDKDFNNEADTPDNFQSRRPNTSFCFLDIRSPGLGDTAMYLCATSSLSHYGYTFGSGTRLTVV.